The next 22 T cell receptor beta chains were all read from a single sample in a study of glioma-infiltrating T cells. The iRepertoire nested amplicon-rescue multiplex PCR amplified TCR alpha and beta CDR3s from RNA. TCRdb called the multiplex PCR reads again in MiXCR, with one record for every CDR3 protein. In the table there are around 120,000 distinct CDR3 sequences, 24% of which are singletons. Sequences were obtained from glioma tissue, nonneoplastic brain tissue, or PBMCs (not recorded which). The receptor set was obtained from a human donor with low-grade glioma or glioblastoma, undergoing nonglioma brain surgery, or in good health (not recorded which).

This clonotype was counted ten times or more. This chain uses TRBV6-1 with TRBJ2-7, with 8 bases that match TRBD1. Trimming at V came to 6 bases and at J to 0 bases, leaving 4 bases not matched to a gene. There are 14 residues in the CDR3. Germline V gene data show CDR1 as MNHNS and CDR2 as SASEGT. In DNA form, the CDR3 reads TGTGCCAGCAGCCGGACAGGGAGCTCCTACGAGCAGTACGTC. Its translation is CASSRTGSSYEQYV.

This clonotype was recorded many times. The chain couples TRBV20-1 to TRBJ2-7, with 10 bases aligning to TRBD1. Losses at the gene ends were 3 bases for V and 5 bases for J; bases not matched to a gene: 4. The CDR3 covers 13 residues. The germline V gene encodes CDR1 DFQATT and CDR2 SNEGSKA (reference sequence). CDR3 protein: CSASRDRGHEQYV. In DNA, the CDR3 is TGCAGTGCTAGTAGGGACAGGGGCCACGAGCAGTACGTC.

The genes are TRBV2 and TRBJ1-5, with D hard to call. This CDR3 comprises 13 residues. The V gene's germline CDR1 is SNHLY and CDR2 FYNNEI. Trimming removed 5 bases at V and 4 bases at J, with 9 bases between. CDR3 nucleotides: TGTGCCAGCAGTCGACGGGTGAATCAGCCCCAGCATTTT. It is translated as CASSRRVNQPQHF.

The chain has TRBV7-9 and TRBJ1-1; D might be TRBD1 (6 bases). With 4 bases removed from V and 5 bases from J, the gap between germline ends came to 20 bases. Germline V CDR1 and CDR2: SEHNR, FQNEAQ (reference sequence). The CDR3 extends over 16 amino acids. In DNA form, the CDR3 reads TGTGCCAGCAGCTCCCCAACAACAGGGATGCGGACTGAAGCTTTCTTT. Protein: CASSSPTTGMRTEAFF.

In its sample, this clonotype was seen many times. The rearrangement joins TRBV27 to TRBJ1-2, with D uncertain. The germline CDR1 and CDR2 sequences are MNHEY and SMNVEV (reference sequence). The CDR3 is made up of 14 amino acids. The V end was cut by 5 bases, the J end by 6 bases, with 16 bases between. The CDR3 nucleotides are TGTGCCAGCAGTGCACGCGGGGTCCAAAATGGCTACACCTTC. This translates into CASSARGVQNGYTF.

A note on this clonotype: One junction end does not reproduce the germline sequence, and a read error may be involved. This rearrangement joins TRBV7-8 to TRBJ1-1; D not resolved. This CDR3 is built from 14 residues. Germline values: CDR1 SGHVS, CDR2 FQNEAQ. The CDR3 nucleotides are TGTGCCAGCAGCTCAGCGCACGGGTCACGTGAAGCCTTCTTT. Its protein product is CASSSAHGSREAFF.

This clonotype was seen at least ten times. The CDR3 sequence: CATSDSSWRLANTGELFF. The CDR3 nucleotides are TGTGCCACCAGTGATTCGTCGTGGCGTCTGGCGAACACCGGGGAGCTGTTTTTT. The V call is TRBV24-1, the J call TRBJ2-2; D gene uncertain. Trimming cost V 2 bases and J 0 bases, with 15 bases left between them. The germline V gene has CDR1 KGHDR and CDR2 SFDVKD. The CDR3 consists of 18 residues.

The chain employs TRBV7-2 and TRBJ2-1; 8 bases line up with TRBD1. Germline values: CDR1 SGHTA, CDR2 FQGNSA. Trimming cost V 4 bases and J 3 bases; bases outside gene matches: 2. The CDR3 contains 14 residues. CDR3 sequence reads: CASSSTGDYNEQFF. The CDR3 DNA sequence: TGTGCCAGCAGCTCGACAGGGGACTACAATGAGCAGTTCTTC.

This clonotype was observed many times. This chain links TRBV27 with TRBJ2-3; perhaps D is TRBD1 or TRBD2 (6 bases each). The CDR3 spans 16 residues. Germline assignment: CDR1 MNHEY and CDR2 SMNVEV (reference sequence). V was clipped by 3 bases and J by 4 bases, with 17 bases between them. The CDR3 region has the DNA TGTGCCAGCAGTTTTCGTCGGGGGCTCAGTGCAGATACGCAGTATTTT. This encodes CASSFRRGLSADTQYF.

The chain is built from TRBV7-3 and TRBJ2-3; D is perhaps TRBD1 or TRBD2 (6 bases each). V lost 5 bases and J lost 1, with 13 bases in between. The CDR3 runs 15 residues. Germline CDR1 reads SGHTA; CDR2 reads FQGTGA. CDR3 loop: CASSAMGGGTDTQYF. The CDR3 DNA is TGTGCCAGCAGCGCGATGGGGGGCGGCACAGATACGCAGTATTTT.

In this sample, this clonotype turned up many times. The chain links TRBV6-1 to TRBJ2-3; D possibly corresponds to TRBD1 (5 bases). The V gene lost 1 base and the J gene lost 0 bases, with 8 bases spanning the gap. The CDR3 has 15 residues. Per the germline V gene, CDR1 is MNHNS and CDR2 is SASEGT. The CDR3 sequence: CASSEVPGSTDTQYF. CDR3 coding DNA: TGTGCCAGCAGTGAAGTCCCAGGGAGCACAGATACGCAGTATTTT.

The CDR3 nucleotides are TGTGCCACCGGGGGGGGGATCACAGATACGCAGTATTTT. It translates to CATGGGITDTQYF. This chain links TRBV7-2 with TRBJ2-3, with 8 bases that match TRBD2. Germline V gives CDR1 SGHTA, CDR2 FQGNSA. The junction had 5 bases not matched to a gene; V was cut back by 10 bases and J by 2 bases. The CDR3 runs to 13 residues.

Turning to this clonotype: In this CDR3 the conserved last residue, phenylalanine or tryptophan, is missing, so a read error is likely. V is TRBV20-1 and J is TRBJ2-5; 10 positions agree with TRBD2. The CDR3 runs to 13 residues. Germline CDR1 reads DFQATT; CDR2 reads SNEGSKA (reference sequence). Trimming removed 7 bases from V and 3 bases from J; junction bases left unmatched: 5. CDR3 sequence reads: CSVTSGAEETQYS. The CDR3 nucleotides read TGCAGTGTTACTAGCGGGGCCGAAGAGACCCAGTACTCC.

This clonotype has just a few counts. The chain recombines TRBV3-1 with TRBJ2-5; D uncertain. The CDR3 sequence is 11 residues long. V was trimmed by 3 bases and J by 9 bases, leaving 8 bases between them. Germline assignment: CDR1 LGHDT and CDR2 YNNKEL (reference sequence). The CDR3 spells CASSQPRAQYF. The CDR3 DNA reads TGTGCCAGCAGCCAGCCTCGAGCCCAGTACTTC.

The genes are TRBV24-1 and TRBJ1-2; D is unclear. The CDR3 sequence is 14 residues long. Trimming pared 6 bases from V and 4 bases from J, leaving 14 bases between. The germline V gene has CDR1 KGHDR and CDR2 SFDVKD. CDR3 DNA sequence: TGTGCCACCAGTAGTTTGGGAGCGGGCTATGGCTACACCTTC. This encodes CATSSLGAGYGYTF.

The chain carries TRBV7-9 and TRBJ1-5; weak D call: TRBD1 (5 bases). V lost 5 bases to trimming and J lost 2 bases, with 10 bases between them. The germline CDR1 and CDR2 sequences are SEHNR and FQNEAQ (reference sequence). The CDR3 spans 14 residues. The CDR3 reads CASSEGLGNQPQHF. Written as DNA, the CDR3 is TGTGCCAGCAGCGAGGGACTTGGCAATCAGCCCCAGCATTTT.

The chain recombines TRBV2 with TRBJ1-5; D unresolved. This CDR3 is built from 14 residues. The V gene lost 4 bases and the J gene lost 7 bases, with 14 bases spanning the gap. CDR1 and CDR2 (germline): SNHLY, FYNNEI. The CDR3 DNA is TGTGCCAGCAGTGGAGCCCCTTCGTGGCAGCCCCAGCATTTT. This translates into CASSGAPSWQPQHF.

CDR3 in amino acids: CASSLMGLVSEQYV. CDR3 nucleotides: TGTGCCAGCAGCTTAATGGGACTAGTCAGCGAGCAGTACGTC. V is TRBV7-2 and J is TRBJ2-7, with 8 nucleotides matching TRBD2. The V segment lost 2 bases and the J segment 6 bases; nucleotides outside the gene matches: 6. The CDR3 is 14 amino acids. In germline, CDR1 is SGHTA, CDR2 FQGNSA.

The chain couples TRBV24-1 to TRBJ2-3; D is perhaps TRBD1 (7 bases). Trimming took off 2 bases at V and 2 bases at J, with 10 bases between the two ends. CDR3 length: 15 residues. Per the germline V gene, CDR1 is KGHDR and CDR2 is SFDVKD. The CDR3 nucleotides are TGTGCCACCAGTGATTCAGGGGGGCCCACAGATACGCAGTATTTT. Protein product: CATSDSGGPTDTQYF.

The DNA of the CDR3 is TGTGCCAGCAACCAGGGGCCCTTAGGAGGCTACACCTTC. Its protein product is CASNQGPLGGYTF. This chain uses TRBV2 with TRBJ1-2; D is possibly TRBD1 (6 bases). The germline V gene has CDR1 SNHLY and CDR2 FYNNEI. The CDR3 is 13 amino acids. V was trimmed by 7 bases and J by 8 bases, leaving 17 bases between them.

This clonotype was observed a handful of times. The V call is TRBV7-9, the J call TRBJ1-2, with D maybe TRBD1 (5 bases). The ends were cut back, 0 bases at V and 4 bases at J, with 12 bases in the middle. This CDR3 contains 15 residues. Germline-derived CDR1 and CDR2 are SEHNR and FQNEAQ (reference sequence). CDR3 coding DNA: TGTGCCAGCAGCTTAGCGCGGCCGGGGGGCTATGGCTACACCTTC. Residues: CASSLARPGGYGYTF.

This chain uses TRBV6-1 with TRBJ1-2; D ambiguous. Germline-derived CDR1 and CDR2 are MNHNS and SASEGT. V was pared by 6 bases and J by 5 bases, with 10 bases between. The CDR3 has 12 amino acids. CDR3: CASSPRGYGYTF. The CDR3, as DNA: TGTGCCAGCAGCCCCCGGGGTTATGGCTACACCTTC.